The 20 T cell receptor beta chains below come from one sample, sequenced in a study of beta chain features in type 1 diabetes. What was sequenced were expressed TCRB transcripts, since all of the isolated RNA had been reverse transcribed. Clones were sequenced by immunoSEQ multiplex PCR, and TCRdb holds only the in-frame ones, with some missing. This table has 430,000 or so clones, 9.5% to 12% appearing once. The source material was naive CD4+ T cells from blood. The receptors here all came from a woman younger than 35 in good health.

This clone has only a few counts. The V gene is TRBV7-2, the J gene TRBJ1-5; the D is unclear. V gave up 5 bases and J gave up 7 bases, with 9 bases separating them. CDR1 SGHTA and CDR2 FQGNSA come from the germline V gene. The CDR3 length is 12 residues. CDR3 loop: CASSRSGQPQHF. CDR3 nucleotides: TGTGCCAGCAGCCGATCAGGACAGCCCCAGCATTTT.

This clone has more than one count but fewer than ten. V and J are TRBV6-1 and TRBJ2-7; 9 bases match TRBD1. Germline CDR1 MNHNS, CDR2 SASEGT. The CDR3 is 12 amino acids. J lost 7 bases, V lost 6 bases, and 4 bases had no gene match. This chain's CDR3 is CASSPTGGEQYV. CDR3 nucleotides: TGTGCCAGCAGCCCGACAGGGGGTGAGCAGTACGTC.

The chain recombines TRBV11-3 with TRBJ2-3; TRBD1 matches 9 bases. J lost 3 bases, V lost 6 bases, and 7 bases had no gene match. This CDR3 region has 15 residues. Per germline, CDR1 SGHNT and CDR2 YENEEA. As DNA, the CDR3 is TGTGCCAGCAGTCGAGGGACAGGGAGAACAGATACGCAGTATTTT. This translates into CASSRGTGRTDTQYF.

The chain carries TRBV28 and TRBJ2-7; D uncertain. V dropped 5 bases and J dropped 5 bases, with 16 bases sitting between them. Germline lookup yields CDR1 MDHEN and CDR2 SYDVKM. The CDR3 length is 14 residues. CDR3 sequence reads: CASSQRWARHEQYF. The CDR3 coding sequence is TGTGCCAGCAGTCAAAGGTGGGCTAGGCACGAGCAGTACTTC. The whole variable domain, filled in from reference TRBV28 and TRBJ2-7, reads DVKVTQSSRYLVKRTGEKVFLECVQDMDHENMFWYRQDPGLGLRLIYFSYDVKMKEKGDIPEGYSVSREKKERFSLILESASTNQTSMYLCASSQRWARHEQYFGPGTRLTVT.

This chain joins TRBV2 and TRBJ2-7; 7 bases match TRBD1. Trimming at V came to 6 bases and at J to 0 bases, leaving 2 bases not matched to a gene. The germline V gene has CDR1 SNHLY and CDR2 FYNNEI. The CDR3 runs to 13 residues. CDR3 protein: CASRGDSSYEQYV. The CDR3 DNA follows: TGTGCCAGCAGGGGGGACAGCTCCTACGAGCAGTACGTC.

This clone was picked up a small number of times. J is TRBJ1-3 and V is TRBV7-9; no reliable D call. This CDR3 region has 13 residues. Germline lookup yields CDR1 SEHNR and CDR2 FQNEAQ (reference sequence). Trimming took off 2 bases at V and 4 bases at J, with 6 bases between the two ends. The CDR3 loop reads CASSLRLGNTIYF. The CDR3 coding sequence is TGTGCCAGCAGCTTAAGGTTGGGAAACACCATATATTTT.

This chain uses TRBV7-6 with TRBJ2-5; D is possibly TRBD1 (5 bases). Looked up from germline, CDR1 is SGHVS and CDR2 is FNYEAQ. CDR3 size: 13 residues. The V gene lost 5 bases and the J gene lost 5 bases, with 12 bases spanning the gap. The CDR3 spells CASSRYRSETQYF. The CDR3 bases are TGTGCCAGCAGCAGATACAGGAGCGAGACCCAGTACTTC.

The rearrangement joins TRBV5-1 to TRBJ1-6; D gene unclear. Germline loops: CDR1 SGHRS, CDR2 YFSETQ. Trimming cost V 2 bases and J 9 bases, with 15 bases left between them. CDR3 length: 15 amino acids. Here the CDR3 DNA reads TGCGCCAGCAGCTTTTATGGGGAGCGAGGTTCACCCCTCCACTTT. Encoded protein: CASSFYGERGSPLHF.

The chain carries TRBV6-6 and TRBJ2-7; no definite D call. From germline, CDR1 is MNHNY and CDR2 SVGAGI (reference sequence). This CDR3 is 14 amino acids long. The germline V and J ends were trimmed by 2 bases and 0 bases, with 8 bases remaining between them. The CDR3 loop is CASSYGVSSYEQYV. In DNA, the CDR3 is TGTGCCAGCAGTTACGGAGTAAGCTCCTACGAGCAGTACGTC.

The J gene is TRBJ2-7, the V gene TRBV7-9; D possibly corresponds to TRBD1 (7 bases). This CDR3 has 15 residues. Germline V gene data show CDR1 as SEHNR and CDR2 as FQNEAQ (reference sequence). Trimming left V 5 bases short and J 2 bases short, with 16 bases between. The CDR3 spells CASSAWTGGAYEQYF. DNA of the CDR3: TGTGCCAGCAGCGCGTGGACAGGAGGGGCCTACGAGCAGTACTTC.

This clone was seen a few times. This sample includes further DNA sequences coding for the same CDR3. The rearrangement links TRBV15 to TRBJ2-3; the D gene is possibly TRBD2 (5 bases). Per germline, CDR1 LNHNV and CDR2 YYDKDF (reference sequence). The CDR3 consists of 13 residues. V lost 3 bases and J lost 2, with 6 bases in between. The CDR3 is CATSRDFTDTQYF. Here the CDR3 DNA reads TGTGCCACCAGCAGGGACTTCACAGATACGCAGTATTTT.

The table lists this clone with a few counts. V gene TRBV4-2 combines with J gene TRBJ2-5; D possibly corresponds to TRBD1 (5 bases). The CDR3 spans 15 residues. Germline V lookup: CDR1 LGHNA, CDR2 YNFKEQ. The V gene lost 0 bases and the J gene lost 5 bases, with 13 bases spanning the gap. The CDR3 DNA is TGTGCCAGCAGCCAAGACGGGCTTAGGGGCGAGACCCAGTACTTC. Protein: CASSQDGLRGETQYF.

The chain carries TRBV7-3 and TRBJ2-3; 9 positions match TRBD1. From germline, CDR1 is SGHTA and CDR2 FQGTGA. The CDR3 is made up of 14 amino acids. Trimming cost V 4 bases and J 4 bases; bases outside gene matches: 3. CDR3 residues: CASSYRQGADTQYF. CDR3 DNA sequence: TGTGCCAGCAGCTATAGACAGGGGGCAGATACGCAGTATTTT.

V and J are TRBV7-2 and TRBJ2-7; no firm D call. CDR1 and CDR2 from the germline V gene are SGHTA and FQGNSA. This CDR3 comprises 11 residues. V gave up 4 bases and J gave up 3 bases, with 4 bases separating them. In DNA, the CDR3 is TGTGCCAGCAGCTCCAACTACGAGCAGTACTTC. Its protein product is CASSSNYEQYF.

The chain links TRBV29-1 to TRBJ2-3; 7 nucleotides line up with TRBD2. V lost 2 bases and J lost 1; bases outside the gene matches: 3. There are 14 residues in the CDR3. Germline V gene lookup returns CDR1 SQVTM and CDR2 ANQGSEA. The CDR3 DNA reads TGCAGCGTTGAACGTCTAGCGGGCACAGATACGCAGTATTTT. Amino acids: CSVERLAGTDTQYF.

This chain uses TRBV4-3 with TRBJ2-3; tentatively, D is TRBD1 (6 bases). This CDR3 is built from 15 residues. V lost 2 bases and J lost 0, with 9 bases in between. The germline V gene has CDR1 LGHNA and CDR2 YSLEER. The CDR3 region has the DNA TGCGCCAGCAGCCAACAGGGGCCGAGCACAGATACGCAGTATTTT. Protein: CASSQQGPSTDTQYF.

V gene TRBV29-1 combines with J gene TRBJ1-2; no reliable D call. The CDR3 is 10 residues long. V gave up 7 bases and J gave up 8 bases, with 11 bases separating them. In germline, CDR1 is SQVTM, CDR2 ANQGSEA. This CDR3 reads CSAQEGGYTF. Written as DNA, the CDR3 is TGCAGCGCCCAAGAGGGCGGCTACACCTTC.

The CDR3 DNA reads TGCAGCGTGGAACAGGGGGCTGGTGAGACCCAGTACTTC. Its translation is CSVEQGAGETQYF. This rearrangement joins TRBV29-1 to TRBJ2-5; 9 nucleotides agree with TRBD1. V shed 6 bases and J 5 bases; nucleotides not matched to a gene: 7. The germline V gene encodes CDR1 SQVTM and CDR2 ANQGSEA. There are 13 residues in the CDR3.

V is TRBV27 and J is TRBJ2-1; weak D call: TRBD1 (5 bases). Germline V CDR1 and CDR2: MNHEY, SMNVEV (reference sequence). CDR3 length equals 12 residues. Trimming took 6 bases from V and 4 from J, leaving 7 bases between them. The chain's CDR3 is CASRHRYNEQFF. The CDR3 region has the DNA TGTGCCAGCAGGCACAGGTACAATGAGCAGTTCTTC.

This clone was picked up a small number of times. The chain recombines TRBV29-1 with TRBJ1-2, with TRBD1 identical over 9 bases. The germline gives CDR1 SQVTM, CDR2 ANQGSEA. V trimming: 7 bases; J trimming: 6 bases; junction bases outside the gene matches: 6. The CDR3 length is 12 residues. CDR3 in DNA: TGCAGCGGGAGGGACAGGGAAAATGGCTACACCTTC. It encodes CSGRDRENGYTF.